What follows are 15 T cell receptor beta chains derived from one specimen sequenced in a study of T cell clones after liver transplantation. Assay: immunoSEQ multiplex PCR; the TCRdb copy retains only in-frame clones and omits some. This sample has tens of thousands of clones, with 70% found just once. Sample: CD4+ T cells from blood, taken at the approximately 16-month timepoint. The receptor set was obtained from a human patient who received a liver transplant. Among the T cells, some may be from the graft donor.

V usage is TRBV6-1 and J usage is TRBJ1-6, with a weak D call TRBD1 (5 bases). The CDR3 has 15 residues. Per the germline V gene, CDR1 is MNHNS and CDR2 is SASEGT. V gave up 4 bases and J gave up 10 bases, with 17 bases separating them. The CDR3 region is CASSGGTTTGSPLHF. Here the CDR3 DNA reads TGTGCCAGCAGTGGAGGGACGACGACGGGATCACCCCTCCACTTT.

The chain is built from TRBV6-5 and TRBJ2-1; TRBD2 agrees at 10 bases. V dropped 2 bases and J dropped 12; count of bases not matched to a gene: 4. The CDR3 has 13 residues. Germline V CDR1 and CDR2: MNHEY, SVGAGI. The CDR3: CASSYRTSGPQFF. The CDR3 nucleotides are TGTGCCAGCAGTTACAGGACTAGCGGACCGCAGTTCTTC.

This clone was counted at least ten times. This chain links TRBV6-5 with TRBJ1-2; D is unclear. Looked up from germline, CDR1 is MNHEY and CDR2 is SVGAGI. V was pared by 6 bases and J by 4 bases, with 15 bases between. CDR3 length equals 14 residues. The DNA of the CDR3 is TGTGCCAGCAGGCCCGAGATGTACTCCTATGGCTACACCTTC. Its translation is CASRPEMYSYGYTF.

The sample holds a few counts of this clone. The chain uses TRBV29-1 and TRBJ2-7; 7 bases align to TRBD1. CDR3 length: 12 residues. V shed 7 bases, J shed 2 bases, and the junction held 5 bases outside the gene matches. Germline-derived CDR1 and CDR2 are SQVTM and ANQGSEA. CDR3 nucleotide sequence: TGCAGCGGCCGGGACAGTGCCTACGAGCAGTACTTC. It is translated as CSGRDSAYEQYF.

Note on this clone: Additional DNA sequences in this sample encode the identical CDR3. The chain couples TRBV6-5 to TRBJ1-3; no clear D. The germline gives CDR1 MNHEY, CDR2 SVGAGI. The CDR3 totals 16 residues. Trimming cost V 0 bases and J 0 bases, with 9 bases left between them. CDR3 nucleotides: TGTGCCAGCAGTTACTCCAGACCGAGCTCTGGAAACACCATATATTTT. It encodes CASSYSRPSSGNTIYF.

The rearrangement uses TRBV5-1 and TRBJ1-2, with a possible D match to TRBD1 (5 bases). The CDR3 totals 14 residues. Germline loops: CDR1 SGHRS, CDR2 YFSETQ. The germline V and J ends were trimmed by 0 bases and 2 bases, with 8 bases remaining between them. Here the CDR3 DNA reads TGCGCCAGCAGCTTGGGATCAGGGAACTATGGCTACACCTTC. Its protein product is CASSLGSGNYGYTF.

The V call is TRBV7-9, the J call TRBJ2-5; TRBD1 might be the D (6 bases). The CDR3 is 15 amino acids. With 1 base removed from V and 3 bases from J, the gap between germline ends came to 12 bases. The germline V gene encodes CDR1 SEHNR and CDR2 FQNEAQ (reference sequence). As DNA, the CDR3 is TGTGCCAGCAGCTTAGGAAATAAGGGGGAAGAGACCCAGTACTTC. Translating it yields CASSLGNKGEETQYF.

The chain is built from TRBV11-2 and TRBJ1-2; no reliable D call. V dropped 1 base and J dropped 4 bases, with 10 bases sitting between them. CDR1 is SGHAT and CDR2 is FQNNGV in the germline V gene. The length of the CDR3 is 14 residues. The DNA of the CDR3 is TGTGCCAGCAGCTTAGGGGTTGCTTTCTATGGCTACACCTTC. Its translation: CASSLGVAFYGYTF.

V and J are TRBV30 and TRBJ1-5; a possible D gene is TRBD1 (5 bases). CDR1 is GTSNPN and CDR2 is SVGIG in the germline V gene (reference sequence). The CDR3 runs 15 residues. The germline V and J ends were trimmed by 1 base and 7 bases, with 17 bases remaining between them. CDR3 sequence (DNA): TGTGCCTGGAGTGAAGGGACGGCGGGCGGCCAGCCCCAGCATTTT. Translation: CAWSEGTAGGQPQHF.

The chain has TRBV18 and TRBJ1-1, with 8 bases aligning to TRBD1. Germline V lookup: CDR1 KGHSH, CDR2 LQKENI. With 5 bases clipped from V and 5 bases from J, the junction kept 4 bases outside the gene matches. The CDR3 is made up of 13 amino acids. The CDR3 bases are TGTGCCAGCTCAACCGGACAGGGAACTGAAGCTTTCTTT. This encodes CASSTGQGTEAFF. The variable domain in full, completed from reference TRBV18 and TRBJ1-1, reads NAGVMQNPRHLVRRRGQEARLRCSPMKGHSHVYWYRQLPEEGLKFMVYLQKENIIDESGMPKERFSAEFPKEGPSILRIQQVVRGDSAAYFCASSTGQGTEAFFGQGTRLTVV.

The rearrangement joins TRBV5-1 to TRBJ2-3; D may correspond to TRBD1 or TRBD2 (6 bases each). Germline V gives CDR1 SGHRS, CDR2 YFSETQ. The CDR3 runs to 15 residues. V was cut by 0 bases and J by 5 bases, with 13 bases left in between. The CDR3 sequence is CASSLDRGAGDTQYF. The CDR3, as DNA: TGCGCCAGCAGCTTGGATAGGGGGGCAGGAGATACGCAGTATTTT.

This chain connects TRBV7-2 to TRBJ2-2, with D unresolved. The CDR3 consists of 16 residues. V was clipped by 6 bases and J by 4 bases, with 18 bases between them. Germline CDR1 reads SGHTA; CDR2 reads FQGNSA. For the CDR3, the DNA is TGTGCCAGCAGGACTCATCTCTTCCCCGGCACCGGGGAGCTGTTTTTT. Translating gives CASRTHLFPGTGELFF.

The rearrangement joins TRBV5-4 to TRBJ1-2; no reliable D call. V lost 4 bases and J lost 8, with 15 bases in between. The CDR3 is 13 amino acids. Germline CDR1 SGHNT, CDR2 YYREEE (reference sequence). CDR3 loop: CASSTEEGNGYTF. The CDR3, as DNA: TGTGCCAGCAGCACGGAGGAAGGGAACGGCTACACCTTC.

V is TRBV9 and J is TRBJ1-1; maybe TRBD1 (6 bases). There are 17 residues in the CDR3. Germline values: CDR1 SGDLS, CDR2 YYNGEE. V lost 4 bases to trimming and J lost 4 bases, with 23 bases between them. CDR3 sequence: CASSLIFAGDMSTEAFF. The CDR3, as DNA: TGTGCCAGCAGCCTTATTTTTGCAGGGGATATGAGCACTGAAGCTTTCTTT.

The rearrangement uses TRBV19 and TRBJ2-1; 7 bases agree with TRBD1. With 7 bases clipped from V and 4 bases from J, the junction kept 4 bases outside the gene matches. Germline CDR1 LNHDA, CDR2 SQIVND (reference sequence). This CDR3 is built from 13 residues. The CDR3 sequence is CASMGQIYNEQFF. CDR3 coding DNA: TGTGCCAGTATGGGACAGATATACAATGAGCAGTTCTTC.